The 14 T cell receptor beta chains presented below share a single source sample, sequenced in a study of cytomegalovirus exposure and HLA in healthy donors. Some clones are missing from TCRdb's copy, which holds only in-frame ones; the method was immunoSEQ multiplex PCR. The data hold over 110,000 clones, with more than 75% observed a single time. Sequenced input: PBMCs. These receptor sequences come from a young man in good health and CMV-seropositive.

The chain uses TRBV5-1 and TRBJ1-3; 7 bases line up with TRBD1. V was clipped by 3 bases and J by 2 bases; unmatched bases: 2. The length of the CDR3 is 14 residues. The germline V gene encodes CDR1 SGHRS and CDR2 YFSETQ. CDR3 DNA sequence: TGCGCCAGCAGCTGGACAGGCCCTGGAAACACCATATATTTT. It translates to CASSWTGPGNTIYF.

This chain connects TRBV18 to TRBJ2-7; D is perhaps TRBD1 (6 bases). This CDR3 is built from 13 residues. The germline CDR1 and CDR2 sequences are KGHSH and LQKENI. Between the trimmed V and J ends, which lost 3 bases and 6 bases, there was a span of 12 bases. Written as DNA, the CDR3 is TGTGCCAGCTCACCGCCCACAGGGTCCGAGCAGTACTTC. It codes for CASSPPTGSEQYF.

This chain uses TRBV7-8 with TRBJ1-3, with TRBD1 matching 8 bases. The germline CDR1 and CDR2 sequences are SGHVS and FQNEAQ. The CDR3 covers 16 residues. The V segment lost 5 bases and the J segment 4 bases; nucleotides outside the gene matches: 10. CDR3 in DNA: TGTGCCAGCAGCCCCCCCACCGGGACAGGAGGAAACACCATATATTTT. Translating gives CASSPPTGTGGNTIYF.

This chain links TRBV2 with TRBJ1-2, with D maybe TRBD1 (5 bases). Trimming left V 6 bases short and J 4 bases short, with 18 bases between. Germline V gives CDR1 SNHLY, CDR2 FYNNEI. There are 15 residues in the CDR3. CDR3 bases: TGTGCCAGCAGGACTCCCCGGGGGACTAGCTATGGCTACACCTTC. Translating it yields CASRTPRGTSYGYTF.

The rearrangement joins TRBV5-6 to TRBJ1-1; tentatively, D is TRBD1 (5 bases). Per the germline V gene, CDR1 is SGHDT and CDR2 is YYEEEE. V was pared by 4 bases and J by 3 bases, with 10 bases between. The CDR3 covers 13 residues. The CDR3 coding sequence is TGTGCCAGCAGCGGGGGGGAGTACACTGAAGCTTTCTTT. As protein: CASSGGEYTEAFF.

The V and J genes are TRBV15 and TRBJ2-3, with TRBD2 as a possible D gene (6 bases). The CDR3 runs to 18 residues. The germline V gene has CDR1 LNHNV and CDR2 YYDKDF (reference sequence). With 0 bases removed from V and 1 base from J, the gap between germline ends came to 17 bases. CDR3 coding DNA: TGTGCCACCAGCAGAGATCCCTATGGGCGGGACGGCACAGATACGCAGTATTTT. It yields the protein CATSRDPYGRDGTDTQYF.

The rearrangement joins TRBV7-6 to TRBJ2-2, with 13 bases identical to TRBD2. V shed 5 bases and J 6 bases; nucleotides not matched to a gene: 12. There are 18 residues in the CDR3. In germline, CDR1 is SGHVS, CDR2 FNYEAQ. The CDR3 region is CASSPGLAGEWGAGELFF. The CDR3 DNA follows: TGTGCCAGCAGCCCAGGACTAGCGGGAGAATGGGGGGCCGGGGAGCTGTTTTTT.

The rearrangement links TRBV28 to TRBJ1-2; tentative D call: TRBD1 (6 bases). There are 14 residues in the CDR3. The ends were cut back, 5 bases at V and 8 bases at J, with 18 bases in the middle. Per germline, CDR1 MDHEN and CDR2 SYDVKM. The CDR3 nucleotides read TGTGCCAGCAGTCCCCTAACAGGGCCGGGGGGCTACACCTTC. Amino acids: CASSPLTGPGGYTF.

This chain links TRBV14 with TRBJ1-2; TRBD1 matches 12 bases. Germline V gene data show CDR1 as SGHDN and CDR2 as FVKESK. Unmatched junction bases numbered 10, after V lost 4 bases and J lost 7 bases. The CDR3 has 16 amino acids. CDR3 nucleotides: TGTGCCAGCAGCCGAAACCCGGGACAGGGGGCCGGTGGCTACACCTTC. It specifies CASSRNPGQGAGGYTF.

The CDR3 region has the DNA TGTGCCAGCAGCTTGGCCATGGCCACTGAAGCTTTCTTT. Translating gives CASSLAMATEAFF. V is TRBV7-7 and J is TRBJ1-1; D uncertain. Germline loops: CDR1 SSHAT, CDR2 FNYEAQ (reference sequence). The germline V and J ends were trimmed by 3 bases and 4 bases, with 9 bases remaining between them. This CDR3 comprises 13 residues. The full variable domain, in which reference TRBV7-7 and TRBJ1-1 provide the parts outside the CDR3, is GAGVSQSPRYKVTKRGQDVTLRCDPISSHATLYWYQQALGQGPEFLTYFNYEAQPDKSGLPSDRFSAERPEGSISTLTIQRTEQRDSAMYRCASSLAMATEAFFGQGTRLTVV.

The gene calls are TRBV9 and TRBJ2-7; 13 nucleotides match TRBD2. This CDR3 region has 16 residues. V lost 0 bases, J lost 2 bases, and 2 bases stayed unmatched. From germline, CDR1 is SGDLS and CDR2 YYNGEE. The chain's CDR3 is CASSVAGLAGTYEQYF. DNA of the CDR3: TGTGCCAGCAGCGTAGCGGGACTAGCGGGAACCTACGAGCAGTACTTC.

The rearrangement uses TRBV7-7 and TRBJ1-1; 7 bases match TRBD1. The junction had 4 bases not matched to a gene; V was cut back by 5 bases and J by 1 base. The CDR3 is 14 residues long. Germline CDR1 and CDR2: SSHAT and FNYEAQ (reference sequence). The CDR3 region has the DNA TGTGCCAGCAGCCCCTACAGGGGGAACACTGAAGCTTTCTTT. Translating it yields CASSPYRGNTEAFF.

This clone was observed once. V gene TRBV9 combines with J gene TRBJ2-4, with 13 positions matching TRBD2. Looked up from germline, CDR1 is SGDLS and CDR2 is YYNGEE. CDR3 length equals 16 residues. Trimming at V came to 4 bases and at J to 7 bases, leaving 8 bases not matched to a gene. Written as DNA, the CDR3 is TGTGCCAGCAGCCCCACTAGCGGGAGGGCCGGGAACATTCAGTACTTC. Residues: CASSPTSGRAGNIQYF.

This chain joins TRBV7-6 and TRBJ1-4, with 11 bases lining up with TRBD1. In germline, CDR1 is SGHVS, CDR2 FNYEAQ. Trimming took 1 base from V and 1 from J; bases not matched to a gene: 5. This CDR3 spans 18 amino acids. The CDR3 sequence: CASSLGPGQGVTNEKLFF. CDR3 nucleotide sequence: TGTGCCAGCAGCTTAGGGCCGGGACAGGGGGTAACTAATGAAAAACTGTTTTTT.